Each of the 27 T cell receptor beta chains below was sequenced from the same sample in a study of blood T cell repertoires in COVID-19. Sequenced by immunoSEQ multiplex PCR; TCRdb stores in-frame clones only, minus some. The sample includes over 250,000 clones, 84% of them seen just once. Sequencing used peripheral blood. The receptors were gathered from a human donor with COVID-19, enrolled during active disease. The donor label of this sample is uncertain.

V is TRBV7-3 and J is TRBJ2-7; D possibly corresponds to TRBD2 (5 bases). The CDR3 totals 15 residues. Trimming removed 3 bases at V and 2 bases at J, with 14 bases between. Germline assignment: CDR1 SGHTA and CDR2 FQGTGA. The CDR3: CASSLDDTGAYEQYF. For the CDR3, the DNA is TGTGCCAGCAGCTTGGATGACACCGGGGCCTACGAGCAGTACTTC. Full variable domain (outside the CDR3, taken from reference TRBV7-3 and TRBJ2-7): GAGVSQTPSNKVTEKGKYVELRCDPISGHTALYWYRQSLGQGPEFLIYFQGTGAADDSGLPNDRFFAVRPEGSVSTLKIQRTERGDSAVYLCASSLDDTGAYEQYFGPGTRLTVT.

This chain uses TRBV11-2 with TRBJ1-6; a weak D match, TRBD1 (5 bases). The CDR3 consists of 16 residues. Trimming shortened V by 0 bases and J by 5 bases, and 11 bases separated the two germline ends. Germline V gene sequence: CDR1 SGHAT, CDR2 FQNNGV. The CDR3 protein is CASSLDRGQHNSPLHF. DNA of the CDR3: TGTGCCAGCAGCTTAGATAGGGGCCAGCATAATTCACCCCTCCACTTT.

This clone has just a few counts. The chain couples TRBV27 to TRBJ2-2; 14 nucleotides agree with TRBD2. Germline CDR1 and CDR2: MNHEY and SMNVEV (reference sequence). This CDR3 has 17 amino acids. With V trimmed by 8 bases and J by 2 bases, 7 bases remained unmatched. CDR3 region: CASSGTSGRKNTGELFF. The CDR3 coding sequence is TGTGCCAGCTCCGGGACTAGCGGGAGAAAAAACACCGGGGAGCTGTTTTTT.

Concerning this clone: Other DNA sequences in the same sample also yield this CDR3. CDR3 protein: CASSADSSSYEQYF. CDR3 DNA sequence: TGTGCCAGCAGCGCCGACTCGAGCTCCTACGAGCAGTACTTC. The chain links TRBV7-2 to TRBJ2-7; no firm D call. V lost 5 bases, J lost 0 bases, and 11 bases lay in between. This CDR3 region has 14 residues. Germline assignment: CDR1 SGHTA and CDR2 FQGNSA.

The chain employs TRBV29-1 and TRBJ2-5; possibly TRBD2 for D (6 bases). The ends were cut back, 3 bases at V and 4 bases at J, with 12 bases in the middle. Germline assignment: CDR1 SQVTM and CDR2 ANQGSEA. This CDR3 comprises 13 residues. The DNA for the CDR3 is TGCAGCGTTGAGCCGGGGGACCGAGAGACCCAGTACTTC. It codes for CSVEPGDRETQYF.

The chain's CDR3 is CASSLRLAGGTDTQYF. In DNA form, the CDR3 reads TGTGCCAGCAGCTTAAGACTAGCGGGAGGTACAGATACGCAGTATTTT. The rearrangement uses TRBV11-2 and TRBJ2-3; 13 bases align to TRBD2. Germline CDR1 SGHAT, CDR2 FQNNGV. The CDR3 extends over 16 amino acids. Trimming cost V 2 bases and J 3 bases; bases outside gene matches: 2. Using reference TRBV11-2 and TRBJ2-3 for the parts outside the CDR3, the full variable domain is EAGVAQSPRYKIIEKRQSVAFWCNPISGHATLYWYQQILGQGPKLLIQFQNNGVVDDSQLPKDRFSAERLKGVDSTLKIQPAKLEDSAVYLCASSLRLAGGTDTQYFGPGTRLTVL.

This chain joins TRBV5-4 and TRBJ1-4; D is unresolved. The CDR3 length is 16 residues. Trimming removed 0 bases from V and 7 bases from J, with 16 bases in between. Germline assignment: CDR1 SGHNT and CDR2 YYREEE (reference sequence). DNA for the CDR3: TGTGCCAGCAGCTTGGTATCAGGTACTGGTGGTGAAAAACTGTTTTTT. Protein: CASSLVSGTGGEKLFF.

This chain joins TRBV4-3 and TRBJ1-1; D remains ambiguous. Germline CDR1 and CDR2: LGHNA and YSLEER. The CDR3 is 15 residues long. The V gene lost 4 bases and the J gene lost 4 bases, with 16 bases spanning the gap. CDR3 nucleotides: TGCGCCAGCAGCCGCCAAGCGCGTGAGGGCACTGAAGCTTTCTTT. The encoded protein is CASSRQAREGTEAFF.

This clone was seen only a few times. This chain connects TRBV4-3 to TRBJ1-2; TRBD1 aligns across 9 bases. The CDR3 totals 14 residues. J gave up 8 bases and V 0 bases, and 4 bases lay outside the gene matches. Germline CDR1 reads LGHNA; CDR2 reads YSLEER. The CDR3 region is CASSQDTGGRGYTF. The CDR3, as DNA: TGCGCCAGCAGCCAAGATACAGGGGGCAGAGGCTACACCTTC.

This clone was counted a single time. The genes are TRBV5-1 and TRBJ2-3; perhaps TRBD2 as D (6 bases). CDR1 SGHRS and CDR2 YFSETQ come from the germline V gene. The CDR3 is 19 residues long. The V end lost 3 bases, the J end lost 0 bases, and 23 bases lay between the germline ends. The CDR3 loop reads CASSSDPVVGRSSTDTQYF. In nucleotides, the CDR3 is TGCGCCAGCAGCTCCGATCCCGTGGTCGGGAGATCTAGCACAGATACGCAGTATTTT. Using reference TRBV5-1 and TRBJ2-3 for the parts outside the CDR3, the full variable domain is KAGVTQTPRYLIKTRGQQVTLSCSPISGHRSVSWYQQTPGQGLQFLFEYFSETQRNKGNFPGRFSGRQFSNSRSEMNVSTLELGDSALYLCASSSDPVVGRSSTDTQYFGPGTRLTVL.

This sequence joins TRBV30 and TRBJ1-2; 8 nucleotides match TRBD1. Trimming at V came to 3 bases and at J to 4 bases, leaving 7 bases not matched to a gene. The CDR3 is 14 amino acids. CDR1 GTSNPN and CDR2 SVGIG come from the germline V gene (reference sequence). CDR3 sequence: CAWRWTGSSYGYTF. CDR3 nucleotide sequence: TGTGCCTGGAGATGGACAGGGTCATCCTATGGCTACACCTTC.

This sequence joins TRBV2 and TRBJ1-1, with TRBD1 as a possible D gene (6 bases). With 2 bases removed from V and 8 bases from J, the gap between germline ends came to 24 bases. Germline loops: CDR1 SNHLY, CDR2 FYNNEI. This CDR3 is built from 17 residues. CDR3 bases: TGTGCCAGCAGTGAACAGAATCTTATCGGGGGGCTGGGAGAAGCTTTCTTT. This sequence encodes CASSEQNLIGGLGEAFF.

This chain links TRBV18 with TRBJ1-1, with 7 bases lining up with TRBD1. Germline V gene lookup returns CDR1 KGHSH and CDR2 LQKENI. The CDR3 is 13 amino acids. V lost 2 bases to trimming and J lost 8 bases; unmatched junction nucleotides: 5. The CDR3 DNA reads TGTGCCAGCTCACCATCCCGGGACAGCGAAGCTTTCTTT. Its protein product is CASSPSRDSEAFF.

The V gene is TRBV9, the J gene TRBJ1-4, with D tentatively TRBD1 (6 bases). The CDR3 loop spans 16 amino acids. Per the germline V gene, CDR1 is SGDLS and CDR2 is YYNGEE. The ends were cut back, 4 bases at V and 8 bases at J, with 21 bases in the middle. The CDR3 DNA reads TGTGCCAGCAGCATCGGAACAGGGCACCAAGGGGAAAAACTGTTTTTT. It codes for CASSIGTGHQGEKLFF.

J is TRBJ2-1 and V is TRBV4-2; TRBD1 is a possible D gene (6 bases). The CDR3 runs to 14 residues. The V gene's germline CDR1 is LGHNA and CDR2 YNFKEQ. Trimming removed 2 bases from V and 8 bases from J, with 13 bases in between. The CDR3 DNA follows: TGTGCCAGCAGCCAACAAACAGGGATCGATGAGCAGTTCTTC. Translated: CASSQQTGIDEQFF.

The chain links TRBV2 to TRBJ2-1, with unresolved D. Germline lookup yields CDR1 SNHLY and CDR2 FYNNEI. Trimming cost V 1 base and J 5 bases, with 6 bases left between them. The CDR3 length is 13 residues. The CDR3 sequence is CASSEGLDNEQFF. CDR3 DNA: TGTGCCAGCAGTGAAGGGCTCGACAATGAGCAGTTCTTC.

Only a few counts were recorded for this clone. This chain connects TRBV30 to TRBJ1-6, with 7 bases identical to TRBD1. This CDR3 is built from 15 residues. V trimming: 4 bases; J trimming: 5 bases; junction bases outside the gene matches: 8. Germline CDR1 and CDR2: GTSNPN and SVGIG (reference sequence). As DNA, the CDR3 is TGTGCCTGGACCAGCTCGACAGGGAATAATTCACCCCTCCACTTT. This translates into CAWTSSTGNNSPLHF. The full variable domain, with the rest looked up from reference TRBV30 and TRBJ1-6, is SQTIHQWPATLVQPVGSPLSLECTVEGTSNPNLYWYRQAAGRGLQLLFYSVGIGQISSEVPQNLSASRPQDRQFILSSKKLLLSDSGFYLCAWTSSTGNNSPLHFGNGTRLTVT.

CDR3 sequence: CAWSARVLVYSGANVLTF. The DNA for the CDR3 is TGTGCCTGGAGCGCCCGCGTCCTGGTTTACTCTGGGGCCAACGTCCTGACTTTC. This chain connects TRBV30 to TRBJ2-6; D unresolved. The germline V gene encodes CDR1 GTSNPN and CDR2 SVGIG (reference sequence). With 3 bases removed from V and 0 bases from J, the gap between germline ends came to 18 bases. The CDR3 extends over 18 amino acids.

The J gene is TRBJ1-4, the V gene TRBV20-1; D gene ambiguous. With 3 bases removed from V and 7 bases from J, the gap between germline ends came to 18 bases. The CDR3 is made up of 15 amino acids. The V gene's germline CDR1 is DFQATT and CDR2 SNEGSKA (reference sequence). Written as DNA, the CDR3 is TGCAGTGCTAGTGCCGTTGTGGAGGGTGGTGAAAAACTGTTTTTT. This codes for CSASAVVEGGEKLFF.

This chain links TRBV4-2 with TRBJ2-7, with D perhaps TRBD2 (6 bases). V lost 4 bases, J lost 2 bases, and 12 bases lay in between. The CDR3 runs to 14 residues. Germline-derived CDR1 and CDR2 are LGHNA and YNFKEQ. The CDR3: CASSLDAGTYEQYF. DNA of the CDR3: TGTGCCAGCAGCCTGGATGCGGGAACCTACGAGCAGTACTTC.

The V and J genes are TRBV11-2 and TRBJ2-1; D is unclear. Germline V lookup: CDR1 SGHAT, CDR2 FQNNGV. The V gene lost 3 bases and the J gene lost 7 bases, with 16 bases spanning the gap. The CDR3 sequence is 15 residues long. The CDR3: CASSLGPGTENEQFF. The CDR3 bases are TGTGCCAGCAGCTTGGGCCCAGGAACAGAGAATGAGCAGTTCTTC.

The rearrangement uses TRBV9 and TRBJ1-1; possibly TRBD1 for D (6 bases). V was pared by 1 base and J by 6 bases, with 10 bases between. Germline V gene data show CDR1 as SGDLS and CDR2 as YYNGEE. The CDR3 is 13 amino acids. The CDR3 DNA is TGTGCCAGCAGCGTATTACAGGGCTCTGAAGCTTTCTTT. It translates to CASSVLQGSEAFF.

V gene TRBV28 combines with J gene TRBJ2-5; 11 bases map to TRBD2. With V trimmed by 5 bases and J by 7 bases, 9 bases remained unmatched. The CDR3 extends over 15 amino acids. Germline values: CDR1 MDHEN, CDR2 SYDVKM. The CDR3 spells CASSDGTSGMGTQYF. DNA of the CDR3: TGTGCCAGCAGTGACGGGACTAGCGGAATGGGGACCCAGTACTTC.

The rearrangement links TRBV9 to TRBJ2-1; 12 bases are shared with TRBD1. The ends lost 0 bases at V and 9 bases at J; junction bases unmatched: 4. This CDR3 spans 15 amino acids. The V gene's germline CDR1 is SGDLS and CDR2 YYNGEE. CDR3: CASSVEGQGAGEQFF. In DNA, the CDR3 is TGTGCCAGCAGCGTAGAGGGACAGGGGGCGGGTGAGCAGTTCTTC. Supplemented by reference TRBV9 and TRBJ2-1, the full variable domain reads DSGVTQTPKHLITATGQRVTLRCSPRSGDLSVYWYQQSLDQGLQFLIQYYNGEERAKGNILERFSAQQFPDLHSELNLSSLELGDSALYFCASSVEGQGAGEQFFGPGTRLTVL.

On this clone: Distinct nucleotide sequences in the sample also encode this CDR3. The CDR3 DNA reads as TGTGCCAGCAGCCTGGTGCCGGAGAATTCACCCCTCCACTTT. Translation gives CASSLVPENSPLHF. The V and J genes are TRBV7-2 and TRBJ1-6; D gene uncertain. Germline-derived CDR1 and CDR2 are SGHTA and FQGNSA. CDR3 length: 14 amino acids. V was pared by 5 bases and J by 7 bases, with 12 bases between.

The chain recombines TRBV28 with TRBJ2-1; 7 bases agree with TRBD1. From germline, CDR1 is MDHEN and CDR2 SYDVKM. This CDR3 has 15 amino acids. With V trimmed by 8 bases and J by 7 bases, 14 bases remained unmatched. The CDR3 loop is CASAAPKGANNEQFF. For the CDR3, the DNA is TGTGCCAGCGCCGCCCCCAAGGGGGCGAATAATGAGCAGTTCTTC.

The V and J genes are TRBV20-1 and TRBJ1-3; 10 nucleotides align to TRBD1. CDR1 DFQATT and CDR2 SNEGSKA come from the germline V gene (reference sequence). Trimming at V came to 3 bases and at J to 0 bases, leaving 5 bases not matched to a gene. The CDR3 spans 16 residues. CDR3 region: CSASPRTGGSGNTIYF. The CDR3 DNA reads TGCAGTGCTAGTCCACGGACAGGGGGCTCTGGAAACACCATATATTTT.